These 24 T cell receptor beta chains were all obtained from the same sample, sequenced in a study of shared clonotypes between healthy human individuals. Using immunoSEQ multiplex PCR, the repertoire was profiled, and TCRdb retains in-frame clones only, with some absent. Of roughly 700,000 clones listed, less than 95% are singletons. The sequenced sample was memory CD8+ T cells from PBMCs. The sample's subset: CD45RO+ cells pooled with CCR7-negative TemRA cells. These receptors were collected from a man aged 18 to 30 in good health. Some clones in this sample may be carry-over from other donors' samples.

In this sample, this clone turned up a few times. The chain combines TRBV6-6 with TRBJ1-5, with 9 bases lining up with TRBD1. V was clipped by 6 bases and J by 2 bases; unmatched bases: 2. The V gene's germline CDR1 is MNHNY and CDR2 SVGAGI (reference sequence). CDR3 size: 14 residues. The CDR3, as DNA: TGTGCCAGCAGGGACAGGGGTGGCAATCAGCCCCAGCATTTT. It is translated as CASRDRGGNQPQHF.

The chain couples TRBV28 to TRBJ2-2; D is unresolved. In germline, CDR1 is MDHEN, CDR2 SYDVKM. The germline V and J ends were trimmed by 3 bases and 11 bases, with 10 bases remaining between them. The CDR3 extends over 12 amino acids. The CDR3 sequence: CASSFGPIELFF. CDR3 nucleotides: TGTGCCAGCAGTTTTGGACCGATAGAGCTGTTTTTT.

The chain employs TRBV10-3 and TRBJ2-3, with 8 nucleotides matching TRBD2. Germline lookup yields CDR1 ENHRY and CDR2 SYGVKD. The J segment lost 1 base and the V segment lost 5 bases, leaving 2 bases of the junction unmatched. The CDR3 contains 14 residues. The CDR3 DNA is TGTGCCATCAGTTTTAGCGGGGGCACAGATACGCAGTATTTT. Translated, it gives CAISFSGGTDTQYF.

The rearrangement joins TRBV7-9 to TRBJ1-5; D ambiguous. Germline loops: CDR1 SEHNR, CDR2 FQNEAQ (reference sequence). This CDR3 is 13 amino acids long. Trimming took off 5 bases at V and 7 bases at J, with 12 bases between the two ends. CDR3 DNA: TGTGCCAGCAGCCCGGCCGGCAGGCAGCCCCAGCATTTT. Translated: CASSPAGRQPQHF.

This rearrangement joins TRBV9 to TRBJ2-6; D not resolved. Trimming cost V 6 bases and J 1 base, with 17 bases left between them. This CDR3 has 17 amino acids. Germline CDR1 and CDR2: SGDLS and YYNGEE. The CDR3 DNA sequence: TGTGCCAGCACTCCCGTGGGCGGCACTTCTGGGGCCAACGTCCTGACTTTC. Translated, it gives CASTPVGGTSGANVLTF.

J is TRBJ1-5 and V is TRBV5-1, with D hard to call. The V end lost 0 bases, the J end lost 3 bases, and 25 bases lay between the germline ends. Germline V gene data show CDR1 as SGHRS and CDR2 as YFSETQ. The CDR3 contains 20 residues. CDR3 protein: CASSLGYFNGPWLLNQPQHF. The CDR3 DNA follows: TGCGCCAGCAGCTTGGGATACTTTAACGGTCCTTGGCTCCTCAATCAGCCCCAGCATTTT.

The V and J genes are TRBV7-6 and TRBJ2-5, with D possibly TRBD1 on 6 matching bases. The CDR3 length is 13 residues. Trimming shortened V by 5 bases and J by 5 bases, and 12 bases separated the two germline ends. Germline CDR1 SGHVS, CDR2 FNYEAQ. CDR3 sequence reads: CASSTGLRETQYF. The CDR3 bases are TGTGCCAGCAGCACAGGGTTGAGGGAGACCCAGTACTTC.

The genes are TRBV10-3 and TRBJ1-1; tentatively, D is TRBD1 (6 bases). The CDR3 length is 17 residues. Trimming removed 3 bases at V and 4 bases at J, with 21 bases between. Germline lookup yields CDR1 ENHRY and CDR2 SYGVKD. In nucleotides, the CDR3 is TGTGCCATCAGTGATCCCGCTTCTGGGCGAGGGGGCACTGAAGCTTTCTTT. It is translated as CAISDPASGRGGTEAFF.

This clone was detected a few times. The chain carries TRBV7-9 and TRBJ2-1; either TRBD1 or TRBD2 may fit D (7 bases each). The CDR3 spans 15 residues. CDR1 and CDR2 from the germline V gene are SEHNR and FQNEAQ (reference sequence). V was shortened by 7 bases and J by 7 bases, with 20 bases between the two germline ends. This CDR3 reads CASTGDREGWNEQFF. The CDR3 nucleotides are TGTGCCAGCACCGGCGACAGGGAGGGCTGGAATGAGCAGTTCTTC.

This chain connects TRBV4-1 to TRBJ1-2, with D unresolved. The CDR3 length is 15 residues. The germline V gene encodes CDR1 MGHRA and CDR2 YSYEKL. V was pared by 2 bases and J by 4 bases, with 14 bases between. CDR3 residues: CASSQYGPAGYGYTF. The CDR3 DNA follows: TGCGCCAGCAGCCAATATGGCCCAGCGGGCTATGGCTACACCTTC.

This clone was seen a handful of times. The sample carries other DNA sequences with the same CDR3. The chain uses TRBV27 and TRBJ2-7; the D is unclear. The V gene lost 2 bases and the J gene lost 1 base, with 6 bases spanning the gap. Germline lookup yields CDR1 MNHEY and CDR2 SMNVEV (reference sequence). This CDR3 is 13 amino acids long. CDR3: CASSLGLSYEQYF. DNA for the CDR3: TGTGCCAGCAGTTTAGGGTTATCCTACGAGCAGTACTTC.

V usage is TRBV5-1 and J usage is TRBJ1-6, with 11 bases fitting TRBD1. The germline gives CDR1 SGHRS, CDR2 YFSETQ. J gave up 14 bases and V 4 bases, and 14 bases lay outside the gene matches. The CDR3 length is 16 residues. The CDR3 reads CASSPGQGAGLATLHF. DNA for the CDR3: TGCGCCAGCAGCCCTGGACAGGGGGCAGGATTGGCCACCCTCCACTTT.

This chain links TRBV19 with TRBJ2-1, with 8 bases lining up with TRBD2. CDR1 and CDR2 from the germline V gene are LNHDA and SQIVND (reference sequence). V gave up 5 bases and J gave up 0 bases; unmatched junction bases: 3. This CDR3 comprises 15 residues. The DNA for the CDR3 is TGTGCCAGTAGTCCTAGCGGGCACTCCTACAATGAGCAGTTCTTC. It is translated as CASSPSGHSYNEQFF.

This clone has only a few counts. The chain is built from TRBV11-2 and TRBJ2-3, with TRBD1 matching 8 bases. Germline CDR1 SGHAT, CDR2 FQNNGV. The CDR3 totals 11 residues. J gave up 15 bases and V 3 bases, and 5 bases lay outside the gene matches. The CDR3 DNA reads as TGTGCCAGCAGCTTTGGGGACAGGCAATATTTT. Residues: CASSFGDRQYF. The full variable domain, in which reference TRBV11-2 and TRBJ2-3 provide the parts outside the CDR3, is EAGVAQSPRYKIIEKRQSVAFWCNPISGHATLYWYQQILGQGPKLLIQFQNNGVVDDSQLPKDRFSAERLKGVDSTLKIQPAKLEDSAVYLCASSFGDRQYFGPGTRLTVL.

This chain uses TRBV19 with TRBJ2-1, with 7 bases matching TRBD2. J was trimmed by 2 bases and V by 5 bases; bases with no gene match: 9. Germline V CDR1 and CDR2: LNHDA, SQIVND (reference sequence). This CDR3 is built from 16 residues. The CDR3 region is CASSVNGGFAYNEQFF. DNA for the CDR3: TGTGCCAGTAGTGTTAACGGGGGGTTCGCCTACAATGAGCAGTTCTTC.

V usage is TRBV7-9 and J usage is TRBJ2-7; D ambiguous. Trimming stripped 0 bases from V and 7 bases from J, with 7 bases between. Germline V gene data show CDR1 as SEHNR and CDR2 as FQNEAQ (reference sequence). CDR3 length: 12 residues. For the CDR3, the DNA is TGTGCCAGCAGCTTAGCCTACGCGGAGCAGTACTTC. Residues: CASSLAYAEQYF.

The chain couples TRBV4-3 to TRBJ2-7; 11 bases match TRBD1. The trim removed 5 bases at V and 2 bases at J, leaving 5 bases unmatched. Looked up from germline, CDR1 is LGHNA and CDR2 is YSLEER. The CDR3 runs to 15 residues. CDR3 region: CASSYRTGGTYEQYF. The CDR3 nucleotides are TGCGCCAGCAGCTACCGGACAGGGGGCACCTACGAGCAGTACTTC.

The chain employs TRBV14 and TRBJ1-4; maybe TRBD1 (5 bases). The V gene's germline CDR1 is SGHDN and CDR2 FVKESK. The CDR3 consists of 15 residues. Trimming took off 4 bases at V and 7 bases at J, with 16 bases between the two ends. The CDR3 bases are TGTGCCAGCAGCCGCTTTGGGACCCGGCGTGAAAAACTGTTTTTT. This translates into CASSRFGTRREKLFF.

V and J are TRBV10-3 and TRBJ1-5; 7 positions agree with TRBD1. The germline V gene encodes CDR1 ENHRY and CDR2 SYGVKD. V lost 8 bases, J lost 2 bases, and 6 bases stayed unmatched. The CDR3 covers 14 residues. CDR3 amino acids: CAIHTGVRNQPQHF. The CDR3, as DNA: TGTGCCATCCATACAGGGGTCCGCAATCAGCCCCAGCATTTT.

The V and J genes are TRBV9 and TRBJ1-2; unclear D gene. The CDR3 length is 16 residues. Germline V lookup: CDR1 SGDLS, CDR2 YYNGEE. The V and J ends lost 0 bases and 3 bases respectively, with 15 bases between them. The CDR3 here is CASSVAQRSEDYGYTF. CDR3 DNA sequence: TGTGCCAGCAGCGTAGCCCAACGTAGTGAGGACTATGGCTACACCTTC.

CDR3 protein: CASRAIRDRSVRSYNEQFF. CDR3 nucleotide sequence: TGTGCCAGTAGGGCAATTCGGGACCGCTCTGTCCGCTCCTACAATGAGCAGTTCTTC. V gene TRBV19 combines with J gene TRBJ2-1; D may be TRBD1 or TRBD2 (5 bases each). With 6 bases removed from V and 0 bases from J, the gap between germline ends came to 24 bases. Per germline, CDR1 LNHDA and CDR2 SQIVND (reference sequence). The CDR3 has 19 amino acids.

This chain connects TRBV7-9 to TRBJ1-2; 9 bases map to TRBD1. Germline V gene lookup returns CDR1 SEHNR and CDR2 FQNEAQ (reference sequence). Trimming removed 4 bases from V and 6 bases from J; junction bases left unmatched: 6. There are 14 residues in the CDR3. CDR3 amino acids: CASSYDRGINGYTF. In DNA, the CDR3 is TGTGCCAGCAGCTACGACAGGGGGATCAATGGCTACACCTTC.

The chain employs TRBV5-6 and TRBJ2-1; D uncertain. The CDR3 totals 13 residues. The V and J ends lost 2 bases and 10 bases respectively, with 13 bases between them. Per germline, CDR1 SGHDT and CDR2 YYEEEE. The CDR3 DNA sequence: TGTGCCAGCAGCTTCTTATCCGGCTACGAGCAGTTCTTC. This encodes CASSFLSGYEQFF.

The chain carries TRBV11-1 and TRBJ2-1; the D gene could be TRBD1 or TRBD2 (5 bases each). The germline V gene has CDR1 SGHAT and CDR2 FQDESV (reference sequence). V was pared by 1 base and J by 4 bases, with 11 bases between. The CDR3 sequence is 15 residues long. For the CDR3, the DNA is TGTGCCAGCAGCTTAGACCCAGAGGGGTACAATGAGCAGTTCTTC. Translated, it gives CASSLDPEGYNEQFF.